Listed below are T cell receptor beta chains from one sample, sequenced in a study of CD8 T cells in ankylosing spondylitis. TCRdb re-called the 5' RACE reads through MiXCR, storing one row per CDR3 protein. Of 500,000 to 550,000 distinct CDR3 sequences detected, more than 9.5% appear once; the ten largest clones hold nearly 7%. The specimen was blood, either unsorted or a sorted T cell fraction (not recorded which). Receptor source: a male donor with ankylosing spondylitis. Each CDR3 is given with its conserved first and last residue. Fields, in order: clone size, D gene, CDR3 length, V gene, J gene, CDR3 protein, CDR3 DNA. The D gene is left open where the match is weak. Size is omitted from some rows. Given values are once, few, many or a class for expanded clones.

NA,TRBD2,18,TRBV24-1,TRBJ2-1,CATSDPGRGLLSYNEQFF,TGTGCCACCAGTGACCCGGGGAGGGGACTACTATCCTACAATGAGCAGTTCTTC
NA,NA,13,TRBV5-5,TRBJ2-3,CASSLGAMDTQYF,TGTGCCAGCAGCTTGGGGGCCATGGATACGCAGTATTTT
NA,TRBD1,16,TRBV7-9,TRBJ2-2,CASSLDRAAGTGELFF,TGTGCCAGCAGTTTGGACAGGGCGGCCGGCACCGGGGAGCTGTTTTTT
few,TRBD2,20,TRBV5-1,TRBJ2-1,CASSLPSGTSGKSSYNEQFF,TGCGCCAGCAGCCTTCCATCCGGGACTAGCGGCAAAAGCTCCTACAATGAGCAGTTCTTC
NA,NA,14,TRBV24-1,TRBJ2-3,CATSEGLSTDTQYF,TGTGCCACCAGTGAGGGGCTGAGCACAGATACGCAGTATTTT
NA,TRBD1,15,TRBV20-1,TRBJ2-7,CSARDGTGWGYEQYF,TGCAGTGCTAGAGATGGGACAGGCTGGGGCTACGAGCAGTACTTC
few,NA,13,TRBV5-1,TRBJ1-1,CASSLEPTGEAFF,TGCGCCAGCAGCTTGGAACCGACAGGTGAAGCTTTCTTT
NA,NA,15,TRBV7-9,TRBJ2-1,CASTMDSLSYNEQFF,TGTGCCAGCACTATGGACAGCCTCTCCTACAATGAGCAGTTCTTC
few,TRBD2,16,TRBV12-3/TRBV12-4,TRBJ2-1,CASSLFGGGPYNEQFF,TGTGCCAGCAGTTTGTTTGGGGGAGGGCCCTACAATGAGCAGTTCTTC
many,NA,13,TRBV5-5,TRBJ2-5,CASNLPEQETQYF,TGTGCCAGCAACCTCCCAGAACAAGAGACCCAGTACTTC
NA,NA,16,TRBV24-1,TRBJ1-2,CATSDPGAGATYGYTF,TGTGCCACCAGTGATCCGGGGGCAGGGGCAACCTATGGCTACACCTTC
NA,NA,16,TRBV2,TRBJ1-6,CASSGPPGAYNSPLHF,TGTGCCAGCAGTGGGCCCCCGGGCGCCTATAATTCACCCCTCCACTTT
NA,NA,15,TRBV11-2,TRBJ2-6,CASRLAGAGANVLTF,TGTGCCAGCAGATTAGCAGGGGCTGGGGCCAACGTCCTGACTTTC
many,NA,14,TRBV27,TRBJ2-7,CASSPLRPTYEQYF,TGTGCCAGCAGTCCTCTGAGGCCTACCTACGAGCAGTACTTC
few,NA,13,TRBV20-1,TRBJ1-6,CSARQEINSPLHF,TGCAGTGCCAGACAGGAGATAAATTCACCCCTCCACTTT
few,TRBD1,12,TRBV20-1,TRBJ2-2,CSAGGLTGELFF,TGCAGTGCAGGGGGCCTCACCGGGGAGCTGTTTTTT
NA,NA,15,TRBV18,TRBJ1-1,CASSPPMAGNTEAFF,TGTGCCAGCTCACCACCGATGGCAGGGAACACTGAAGCTTTCTTT
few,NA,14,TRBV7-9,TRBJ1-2,CASNSDPNNYGYTF,TGTGCCAGCAACTCAGATCCTAATAACTATGGCTACACCTTC
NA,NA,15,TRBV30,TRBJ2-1,CAWTPKGSSYNEQFF,TGTGCCTGGACCCCCAAGGGTAGCTCCTACAATGAGCAGTTCTTC
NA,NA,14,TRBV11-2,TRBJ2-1,CASSPNALRGEQFF,TGTGCCAGCAGCCCTAATGCCCTCCGGGGTGAGCAGTTCTTC
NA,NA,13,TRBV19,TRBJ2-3,CASSSPNQDTQYF,TGTGCCAGTAGTAGCCCGAATCAGGATACGCAGTATTTT
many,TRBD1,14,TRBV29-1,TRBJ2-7,CSVDPGQGGDEQYF,TGCAGCGTTGACCCCGGACAGGGTGGGGACGAGCAGTACTTC
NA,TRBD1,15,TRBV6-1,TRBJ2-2,CASSQDRGSTGELFF,TGTGCCAGCAGTCAGGACAGGGGAAGCACCGGGGAGCTGTTTTTT
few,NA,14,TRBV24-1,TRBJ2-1,CATSDLRGIDEQFF,TGTGCCACCAGTGACCTTCGGGGTATCGATGAGCAGTTCTTC
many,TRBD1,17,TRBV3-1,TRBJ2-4,CASSQISGQGFKNIQYF,TGTGCCAGCAGCCAGATTTCCGGACAGGGATTCAAAAACATTCAGTACTTC
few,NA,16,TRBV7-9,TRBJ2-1,CASSLGGDSSYNDQFF,TGTGCCAGCAGCTTAGGGGGGGACTCATCCTACAATGATCAGTTCTTC
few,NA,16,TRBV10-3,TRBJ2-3,CAISGGGSLPTDTQYF,TGTGCCATCTCGGGTGGGGGTTCGCTACCCACAGATACGCAGTATTTT
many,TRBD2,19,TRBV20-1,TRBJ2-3,CSAPRGLAGGRGNTDTQYF,TGCAGTGCCCCAAGAGGTCTAGCGGGAGGGCGTGGCAACACAGATACGCAGTATTTT
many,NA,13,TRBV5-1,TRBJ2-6,CASSLDGANVLTF,TGCGCCAGCAGCTTGGACGGGGCCAACGTCCTGACTTTC
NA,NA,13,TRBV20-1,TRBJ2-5,CSALTARGETQYF,TGCAGTGCTTTAACAGCTAGGGGGGAGACCCAGTACTTC
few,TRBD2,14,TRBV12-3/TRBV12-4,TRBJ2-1,CASSGTSLHNEQFF,TGTGCCAGCAGTGGGACTAGCCTTCACAATGAGCAGTTCTTC
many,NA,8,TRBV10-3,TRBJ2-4,CAIASRYF,TGTGCCATCGCGTCTAGGTACTTC
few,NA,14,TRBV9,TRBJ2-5,CASSLTSSQETQYF,TGTGCCAGCAGCCTCACTAGCAGCCAAGAGACCCAGTACTTC
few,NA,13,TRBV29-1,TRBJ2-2,CSVERAFTGELFF,TGCAGCGTTGAACGGGCTTTTACCGGGGAGCTGTTTTTT
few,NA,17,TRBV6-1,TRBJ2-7,CASSEALTYQNSYEQYF,TGTGCCAGCAGTGAAGCGCTAACCTACCAAAACTCCTACGAGCAGTACTTC
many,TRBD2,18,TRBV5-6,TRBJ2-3,CASSLRILSLADTDTQYF,TGTGCCAGCAGCTTGAGGATCCTGTCGCTAGCGGACACAGATACGCAGTATTTT
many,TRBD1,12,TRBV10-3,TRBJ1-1,CASRQGGTEAFF,TGTGCCAGTAGACAGGGCGGGACTGAAGCTTTCTTT
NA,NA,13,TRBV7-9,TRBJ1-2,CASSYGREDGYTF,TGTGCCAGCAGCTATGGTCGTGAGGATGGCTACACCTTC
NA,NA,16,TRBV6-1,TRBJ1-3,CASSELAGSSGNTIYF,TGTGCCAGCAGTGAATTGGCCGGTTCCTCTGGAAACACCATATATTTT
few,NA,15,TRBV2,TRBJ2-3,CASSTNRAGTDTQYF,TGTGCCAGCAGTACCAACAGGGCAGGCACAGATACGCAGTATTTT
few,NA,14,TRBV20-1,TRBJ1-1,CSAFPGEPNTEAFF,TGCAGTGCATTCCCCGGGGAACCTAACACTGAAGCTTTCTTT
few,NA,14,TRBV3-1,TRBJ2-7,CASSQERAWGEQYF,TGTGCCAGCAGCCAAGAGAGGGCTTGGGGGGAGCAGTACTTC
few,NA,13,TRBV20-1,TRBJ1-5,CSARTLGNQPQHF,TGCAGTGCCAGGACTCTAGGCAATCAGCCCCAGCATTTT
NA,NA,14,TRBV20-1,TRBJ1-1,CSAPIRGVNTEAFF,TGCAGTGCTCCCATTCGTGGGGTGAACACTGAAGCTTTCTTT
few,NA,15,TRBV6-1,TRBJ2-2,CASLPGSRYTGELFF,TGTGCCAGTCTACCTGGGAGTAGGTACACCGGGGAGCTGTTTTTT
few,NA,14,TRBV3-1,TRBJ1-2,CASSQGGRIYGYTF,TGTGCCAGCAGCCAAGGGGGCAGGATATATGGCTACACCTTC
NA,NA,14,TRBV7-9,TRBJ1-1,CASSLETRGTEAFF,TGTGCCAGCAGCTTGGAAACGAGGGGCACTGAAGCTTTCTTT